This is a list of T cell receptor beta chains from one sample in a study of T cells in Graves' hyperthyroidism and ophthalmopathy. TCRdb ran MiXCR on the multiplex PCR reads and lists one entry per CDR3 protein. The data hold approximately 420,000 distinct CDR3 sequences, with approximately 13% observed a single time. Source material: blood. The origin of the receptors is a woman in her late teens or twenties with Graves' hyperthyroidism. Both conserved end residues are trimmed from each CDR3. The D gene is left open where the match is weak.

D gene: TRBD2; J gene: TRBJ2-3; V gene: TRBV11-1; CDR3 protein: ASSYLAGSTDTQY
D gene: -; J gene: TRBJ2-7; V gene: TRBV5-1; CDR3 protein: ASSLETGLYEQY
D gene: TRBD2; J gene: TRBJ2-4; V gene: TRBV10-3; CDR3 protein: AISGVAKNIQY
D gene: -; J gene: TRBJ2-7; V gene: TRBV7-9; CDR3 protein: ASSRSGGISYEQY
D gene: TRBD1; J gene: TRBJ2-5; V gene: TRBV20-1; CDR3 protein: SAVGRTGTGAGETQY
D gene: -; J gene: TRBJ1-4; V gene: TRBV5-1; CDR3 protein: ASSFGSQYTTNEKLF
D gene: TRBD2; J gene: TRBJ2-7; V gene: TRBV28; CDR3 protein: ASSSIGVAGEDEQY
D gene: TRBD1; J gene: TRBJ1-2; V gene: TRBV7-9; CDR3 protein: ASSLEGQRRGYT
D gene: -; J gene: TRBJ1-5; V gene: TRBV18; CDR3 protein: ASSRTNSNQPQH
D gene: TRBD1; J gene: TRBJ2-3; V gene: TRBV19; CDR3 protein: ASNSAGQGFPDTQY
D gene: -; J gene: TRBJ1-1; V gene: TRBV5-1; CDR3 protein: ASSSSDTEAF
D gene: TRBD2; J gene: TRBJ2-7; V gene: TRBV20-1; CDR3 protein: SADLVAGGHEQY
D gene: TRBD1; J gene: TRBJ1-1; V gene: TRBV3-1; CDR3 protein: ASRPRDRENTEAF
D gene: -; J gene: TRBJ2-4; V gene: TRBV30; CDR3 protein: AWSVGGLAKNIQY
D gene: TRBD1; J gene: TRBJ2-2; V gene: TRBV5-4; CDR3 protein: ASSGPRDRNTGELF
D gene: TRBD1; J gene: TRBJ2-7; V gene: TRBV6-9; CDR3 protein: ASSYYNRGHEQY
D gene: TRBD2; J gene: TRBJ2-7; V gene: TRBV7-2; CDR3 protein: ASSLGLSGSTYEQY
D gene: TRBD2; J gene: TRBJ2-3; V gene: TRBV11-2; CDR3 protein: ASSSPLPGLAGETDTQY
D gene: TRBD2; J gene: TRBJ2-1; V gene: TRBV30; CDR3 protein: AVSTSGLYNEQF
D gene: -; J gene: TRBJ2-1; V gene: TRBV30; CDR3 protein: AWSVGLGGEQF